The next 25 T cell receptor beta chains were all read from a single sample in a study of blood T cell repertoires in COVID-19. The assay was immunoSEQ multiplex PCR, and TCRdb's table has in-frame clones only and misses some. The sample yields some 150,000 clones, roughly 87% seen once. Sequences were obtained from peripheral blood. These receptors all stem from a woman aged 55-69 years who had recovered from COVID-19.

The V call is TRBV4-2, the J call TRBJ2-5; no reliable D call. Germline V CDR1 and CDR2: LGHNA, YNFKEQ. The CDR3 has 11 residues. V was pared by 1 base and J by 5 bases, with 2 bases between. CDR3 DNA: TGTGCCAGCAGCCAAGCGGAGACCCAGTACTTC. Translating gives CASSQAETQYF.

The table lists this clone with a few counts. The chain uses TRBV5-1 and TRBJ1-1, with 7 positions matching TRBD1. This CDR3 region has 16 residues. The V segment lost 1 base and the J segment 2 bases; nucleotides outside the gene matches: 8. Germline-derived CDR1 and CDR2 are SGHRS and YFSETQ. CDR3 region: CASSLNTGATNTEAFF. CDR3 nucleotide sequence: TGCGCCAGCAGCTTGAACACAGGGGCCACAAACACTGAAGCTTTCTTT.

The rearrangement uses TRBV27 and TRBJ1-2, with 7 nucleotides matching TRBD1. CDR3 length: 15 residues. Germline CDR1 and CDR2: MNHEY and SMNVEV (reference sequence). V lost 5 bases to trimming and J lost 5 bases; unmatched junction nucleotides: 11. CDR3 amino acids: CASSRDSRSKYGYTF. The CDR3 nucleotides read TGTGCCAGCAGTCGGGACAGCCGATCGAAATATGGCTACACCTTC.

The J gene is TRBJ1-1, the V gene TRBV19, with a tentative D call TRBD1 (5 bases). This CDR3 comprises 16 residues. From germline, CDR1 is LNHDA and CDR2 SQIVND (reference sequence). V was clipped by 5 bases and J by 1 base, with 17 bases between them. For the CDR3, the DNA is TGTGCCAGTAGTTGGGGCAGAGGTTCCGAGAACACTGAAGCTTTCTTT. Amino acids: CASSWGRGSENTEAFF. Based on the CDR3 plus reference TRBV19 and TRBJ1-1, the full variable domain is DGGITQSPKYLFRKEGQNVTLSCEQNLNHDAMYWYRQDPGQGLRLIYYSQIVNDFQKGDIAEGYSVSREKKESFPLTVTSAQKNPTAFYLCASSWGRGSENTEAFFGQGTRLTVV.

The rearrangement joins TRBV14 to TRBJ1-2; TRBD1 agrees at 9 bases. The CDR3 length is 14 residues. After removal of 3 bases from V and 7 bases from J, the junction contained 6 bases not matched to a gene. Germline lookup yields CDR1 SGHDN and CDR2 FVKESK. CDR3 DNA sequence: TGTGCCAGCAGCCACACGGGACAGGGAGTTGGCTACACCTTC. The encoded protein is CASSHTGQGVGYTF.

Comment on this clone: One end of the junction varies from germline; a read error may be responsible. J is TRBJ1-2 and V is TRBV12-3 or TRBV12-4; 7 nucleotides match TRBD1. The CDR3 has 11 residues. CDR3 sequence: CASSLQGQFAF. The CDR3 nucleotides are TGTGCCAGCAGTTTACAGGGACAGTTCGCCTTC.

This rearrangement joins TRBV11-2 to TRBJ2-2; 9 nucleotides align to TRBD2. Trimming cost V 5 bases and J 9 bases; bases outside gene matches: 16. The CDR3 is 17 amino acids. Germline values: CDR1 SGHAT, CDR2 FQNNGV. The CDR3 sequence is CASSLLSGGLELRELFF. Written as DNA, the CDR3 is TGTGCCAGCAGCCTCCTTAGCGGGGGCCTTGAATTGAGGGAGCTGTTTTTT.

This rearrangement joins TRBV28 to TRBJ2-1, with 7 bases fitting TRBD1. Trimming took 5 bases from V and 5 from J; bases not matched to a gene: 9. Germline values: CDR1 MDHEN, CDR2 SYDVKM. CDR3 size: 15 residues. The CDR3 loop is CASSELDRAHNEQFF. DNA of the CDR3: TGTGCCAGCAGTGAACTCGACAGGGCCCACAATGAGCAGTTCTTC.

This chain uses TRBV5-1 with TRBJ2-3; 7 bases match TRBD2. CDR1 is SGHRS, CDR2 YFSETQ, per germline. The J segment lost 3 bases and the V segment lost 4 bases, leaving 8 bases of the junction unmatched. This CDR3 contains 15 residues. The CDR3 coding sequence is TGCGCCAGCAGCCCCAGGTTGGGACTAACAGATACGCAGTATTTT. It is translated as CASSPRLGLTDTQYF.

V is TRBV7-9 and J is TRBJ1-6; TRBD1 is a possible D gene (6 bases). V shed 2 bases and J shed 9 bases, with 11 bases lying between them. The CDR3 length is 14 residues. Germline loops: CDR1 SEHNR, CDR2 FQNEAQ (reference sequence). This CDR3 reads CASSLSGHLSPLHF. The CDR3 DNA reads TGTGCCAGCAGCTTATCGGGACACCTTTCACCCCTCCACTTT.

The chain links TRBV2 to TRBJ1-2; 8 bases agree with TRBD1. CDR1 SNHLY and CDR2 FYNNEI come from the germline V gene. The CDR3 length is 13 residues. Losses at the gene ends were 7 bases for V and 4 bases for J; bases not matched to a gene: 5. CDR3 in DNA: TGTGCCAGCAACAGGGGGGGGACCTATGGCTACACCTTC. Its protein is CASNRGGTYGYTF.

The chain carries TRBV7-9 and TRBJ2-1, with 8 bases lining up with TRBD2. Germline lookup yields CDR1 SEHNR and CDR2 FQNEAQ (reference sequence). CDR3 length equals 15 residues. V gave up 2 bases and J gave up 0 bases; unmatched junction bases: 0. The CDR3 DNA is TGTGCCAGCAGCTTAAGCGGGGGCTCCTACAATGAGCAGTTCTTC. Its translation is CASSLSGGSYNEQFF.

This rearrangement joins TRBV7-3 to TRBJ2-2; 8 nucleotides agree with TRBD2. The length of the CDR3 is 15 residues. V was pared by 5 bases and J by 6 bases, with 8 bases of the junction left unmatched. Germline lookup yields CDR1 SGHTA and CDR2 FQGTGA. This CDR3 reads CASSPGGGLAGELFF. The CDR3 coding sequence is TGTGCCAGCAGCCCCGGGGGGGGCTTGGCCGGGGAGCTGTTTTTT.

The V gene is TRBV10-3, the J gene TRBJ1-5, with D uncertain. V shed 0 bases and J shed 6 bases, with 9 bases lying between them. The germline V gene has CDR1 ENHRY and CDR2 SYGVKD. The CDR3 is 14 amino acids. The CDR3 spells CAISESWAGQPQHF. The DNA of the CDR3 is TGTGCCATCAGTGAGTCCTGGGCCGGTCAGCCCCAGCATTTT.

The gene calls are TRBV21-1 and TRBJ2-1; the D call TRBD2 from the table was never checked on the DNA. TRBV21-1 counts as a pseudogene. This CDR3 spans 13 amino acids. CDR3 loop: CASRLKGSNEQFF. The CDR3 nucleotides read TGTGCCAGCAGGCTGAAAGGGAGTAATGAGCAGTTCTTC.

This chain links TRBV7-9 with TRBJ2-5; 11 nucleotides agree with TRBD1. Germline values: CDR1 SEHNR, CDR2 FQNEAQ (reference sequence). The ends lost 6 bases at V and 5 bases at J; junction bases unmatched: 5. The CDR3 is 14 amino acids. The CDR3 here is CASRGTGGVETQYF. The CDR3 DNA is TGTGCCAGCAGGGGGACAGGGGGTGTGGAGACCCAGTACTTC.

The V gene is TRBV7-2, the J gene TRBJ2-7; D unresolved. V gave up 1 base and J gave up 4 bases, with 8 bases separating them. The CDR3 contains 13 residues. Germline loops: CDR1 SGHTA, CDR2 FQGNSA. The CDR3 reads CASSLVSGYEQYF. The CDR3 nucleotides read TGTGCCAGCAGCTTAGTATCGGGTTACGAGCAGTACTTC. Using reference TRBV7-2 and TRBJ2-7 for the parts outside the CDR3, the full variable domain is GAGVSQSPSNKVTEKGKDVELRCDPISGHTALYWYRQSLGQGLEFLIYFQGNSAPDKSGLPSDRFSAERTGGSVSTLTIQRTQQEDSAVYLCASSLVSGYEQYFGPGTRLTVT.

The rearrangement joins TRBV19 to TRBJ1-5; 9 positions agree with TRBD1. This CDR3 is 14 amino acids long. With 6 bases clipped from V and 7 bases from J, the junction kept 7 bases outside the gene matches. CDR1 is LNHDA and CDR2 is SQIVND in the germline V gene (reference sequence). The chain's CDR3 is CASRDRGDGQPQHF. The CDR3 coding sequence is TGTGCCAGTAGGGACAGGGGAGACGGGCAGCCCCAGCATTTT.

The CDR3 sequence: CASSQPGLAGGINNEQFF. The CDR3 DNA reads as TGTGCCAGCAGCCAACCGGGACTAGCGGGGGGCATTAATAATGAGCAGTTCTTC. V gene TRBV7-6 combines with J gene TRBJ2-1; 15 bases are shared with TRBD2. This CDR3 has 18 amino acids. Germline V gene sequence: CDR1 SGHVS, CDR2 FNYEAQ. V lost 5 bases to trimming and J lost 7 bases; unmatched junction nucleotides: 12.

The chain uses TRBV6-1 and TRBJ1-6, with D perhaps TRBD1 (6 bases). The CDR3 has 15 residues. The V end was cut by 0 bases, the J end by 7 bases, with 10 bases between. CDR1 is MNHNS, CDR2 SASEGT, per germline. The chain's CDR3 is CASSEAYRANSPLHF. CDR3 DNA: TGTGCCAGCAGTGAAGCGTACAGGGCAAATTCACCCCTCCACTTT.

CDR3 bases: TGTGCCAGCAGTGGACAGGGGATCAGCTCTGGGGCCAACGTCCTGACTTTC. Protein sequence: CASSGQGISSGANVLTF. This chain joins TRBV6-1 and TRBJ2-6; 8 bases are a match to TRBD1. This CDR3 is built from 17 residues. The J segment lost 0 bases and the V segment lost 4 bases, leaving 5 bases of the junction unmatched. Germline lookup yields CDR1 MNHNS and CDR2 SASEGT.

The gene calls are TRBV6-5 and TRBJ1-2; possibly TRBD1 for D (5 bases). The germline V gene encodes CDR1 MNHEY and CDR2 SVGAGI. The CDR3 consists of 15 residues. With 11 bases removed from V and 5 bases from J, the gap between germline ends came to 24 bases. The CDR3 DNA is TGTGCCGCCGGCAACTGGGGCCCTCCTATTTATGGCTACACCTTC. It is translated as CAAGNWGPPIYGYTF.

This chain uses TRBV9 with TRBJ2-2, with 7 bases fitting TRBD2. J was trimmed by 0 bases and V by 0 bases; bases with no gene match: 2. The CDR3 loop spans 16 amino acids. CDR1 SGDLS and CDR2 YYNGEE come from the germline V gene. The CDR3 loop reads CASSVGLAANTGELFF. CDR3 nucleotide sequence: TGTGCCAGCAGCGTAGGGCTAGCGGCGAACACCGGGGAGCTGTTTTTT.

V gene TRBV3-1 (or the pseudogene TRBV3-2) combines with J gene TRBJ1-2; the D is unclear. V was cut by 4 bases and J by 6 bases, with 12 bases left in between. Germline V lookup: CDR1 LGHDT, CDR2 YNNKEL (reference sequence). The CDR3 runs 13 residues. CDR3 region: CASSLRGRDGYTF. The CDR3 coding sequence is TGTGCCAGCAGCCTCCGCGGTCGGGATGGCTACACCTTC.

The chain carries TRBV5-3 and TRBJ1-6, with D unresolved. TRBV5-3 is sorted into the ORF group, with uncertain function. Trimming cost V 0 bases and J 9 bases, with 13 bases left between them. The CDR3 sequence is 15 residues long. CDR3 residues: CARSLVPSSGSPLHF. The CDR3 nucleotides are TGTGCCAGAAGCTTGGTCCCCAGTTCTGGTTCACCCCTCCACTTT.